Each of the 10 T cell receptor beta chains below was sequenced from the same sample in a study of tumor-infiltrating lymphocytes in primary liver carcinoma. From unsorted bulk tissue weighing roughly 18-31 mg, DNA and RNA were co-extracted. Total RNA amounting to 500 ng was the source from which TCR beta cDNA was made with a constant-region primer. Libraries for TCR beta were built through three nested multiplex PCR rounds, which together made up a slightly modified ARM-PCR procedure. Investigators reported that the first two PCR rounds, at roughly 10 cycles each, used TRBV1-TRBV30 forward primers with a C-beta reverse primer. MiXCR, applied by TCRdb to the multiplex PCR reads, yields one record per CDR3 protein. The table shows 75,000 to 90,000 distinct CDR3 sequences, with 72% occurring only once. Sequenced input: liver tumor tissue from sampling region 1. Regarding subset: tumor region T1, superior pole. The source is a man in his forties with primary liver carcinoma and hepatitis B virus infection.

The table lists this clonotype with a count of one. Relative to the germline gene, one junction end is altered; a read error may explain this. The chain is built from TRBV6-2 or TRBV6-3 and TRBJ2-7; 12 bases agree with TRBD1. The germline V gene has CDR1 MNHEY and CDR2 SVGEGT. This CDR3 region has 14 residues. CDR3 nucleotides: TGTGCCAGCAGTGGGGACAGGGGGCTCTACAAGCAATACTTT. Its translation: CASSGDRGLYKQYF.

Turning to this clonotype: At one boundary the junction diverges from the germline segment, which might be a read error. V is TRBV6-1 and J is TRBJ2-7; tentatively, D is TRBD1 (6 bases). The germline CDR1 and CDR2 sequences are MNHNS and SASEGT. The CDR3 length is 13 residues. The CDR3 sequence: CANSLQGHYEQYF. The CDR3 DNA sequence: TGTGCCAACAGTTTACAGGGCCACTACGAGCAATACTTC.

With regard to this clonotype: A much larger clone differs by one base, so this may be a read error. The chain joins TRBV5-6 to TRBJ1-2; a possible D gene is TRBD1 (6 bases). CDR1 SGHDT and CDR2 YYEEEE come from the germline V gene. The CDR3 extends over 13 amino acids. The DNA of the CDR3 is TGTGTCACCTCACAGGGAATAAACTATGGCTACACCTTC. As protein: CVTSQGINYGYTF.

Worth noting for this clonotype: A much larger clone differs from this one at a single base, so this may be a read error. The chain has TRBV7-9 and TRBJ1-1, with D possibly being TRBD1 (5 bases). CDR3 length equals 12 residues. The germline CDR1 and CDR2 sequences are SEHNR and FQNEAQ (reference sequence). Trimming removed 9 bases at V and 1 base at J, with 9 bases between. CDR3 amino acids: CARSQGNTEAFF. CDR3 bases: TGTGCCAGGAGCCAGGGGAACACTGAAGCTTTCTTT.

About this clonotype: One junction end disagrees with the germline gene, perhaps due to a read error. The chain recombines TRBV11-2 with TRBJ2-3, with TRBD1 as a possible D gene (6 bases). The CDR3 runs 14 residues. CDR1 SGHAT and CDR2 FQNNGV come from the germline V gene. The CDR3 region has the DNA TGTGCCAGTAGCTTATCCAGGGGATCAGATACGCGGTGTTTT. Its translation: CASSLSRGSDTRCF. The variable domain in full, with the rest retrieved from reference TRBV11-2 and TRBJ2-3, is EAGVAQSPRYKIIEKRQSVAFWCNPISGHATLYWYQQILGQGPKLLIQFQNNGVVDDSQLPKDRFSAERLKGVDSTLKIQPAKLEDSAVYLCASSLSRGSDTRCFGPGTRLTVL.

This clonotype was counted many times. The gene calls are TRBV20-1 and TRBJ2-1; TRBD2 agrees at 10 bases. Germline trimming cut 6 bases from V and 6 bases from J; bases unmatched to any gene: 8. Germline CDR1 and CDR2: DFQATT and SNEGSKA (reference sequence). This CDR3 contains 14 residues. Here the CDR3 reads CSAGAGGGGNEQFF. The CDR3 bases are TGCAGTGCCGGAGCGGGAGGGGGTGGCAATGAGCAGTTCTTC.

This clonotype was detected a few times. The V gene is TRBV2, the J gene TRBJ2-3; D is unresolved. CDR3 length equals 12 residues. Germline CDR1 SNHLY, CDR2 FYNNEI. V shed 7 bases and J shed 1 base, with 6 bases lying between them. Here the CDR3 DNA reads TGTGCCAGCAAGATTGGCACAGATACGCAGTATTTT. Residues: CASKIGTDTQYF.

This clonotype was found once. The conserved phenylalanine or tryptophan is not found at the CDR3 terminus, so this likely reflects a read error. This rearrangement joins TRBV29-1 to TRBJ2-7; a weak D match, TRBD1 (6 bases). Germline V gene sequence: CDR1 SQVTM, CDR2 ANQGSEA. The CDR3 runs to 15 residues. Trimming removed 7 bases from V and 5 bases from J, with 24 bases in between. The CDR3 spells CSAHLDPSGDDEQYL. The CDR3 DNA reads as TGCAGCGCTCACTTGGATCCATCAGGGGACGACGAGCAGTACCTC.

As for this clonotype: The germline gene is not matched at one end of the junction; a read error may be the cause. This rearrangement joins TRBV12-3 or TRBV12-4 to TRBJ2-4, with D uncertain. The CDR3 has 12 amino acids. The CDR3 DNA reads TGTGCCAGTAGTTTGGCAATGGGCTATCAGTACTTC. It codes for CASSLAMGYQYF.

This chain links TRBV29-1 with TRBJ2-5; maybe TRBD2 (6 bases). The CDR3 length is 13 residues. V was pared by 8 bases and J by 7 bases, with 20 bases between. The germline V gene has CDR1 SQVTM and CDR2 ANQGSEA. CDR3 nucleotides: TGCAGCTTTGGGCTGGGTTTGGGAGGGACCCAGTACTTC. Protein sequence: CSFGLGLGGTQYF.